These 15 T cell receptor beta chains came from one sample sequenced in a study of shared clonotypes between healthy human individuals (dated by TCRdb to the early 2020s). The method was the immunoSEQ multiplex PCR assay. TCRdb retrieved this table from immuneACCESS and kept in-frame rearrangements only. Not all clones are present; in checked studies, unresolved V genes account for under half, and no reason is known for the remainder. Across this sample there are some 2.4 million clones, with approximately 93% seen only once. The ten biggest clones cover around 0.4% of the sample. The sequenced sample consisted of naive CD4+ T cells from PBMCs. The cell subset or site label of this sample denotes: CD45RA+ positively selected. Receptors were obtained from a man aged 18 to 29 in good health. Some clones in this sample may be carry-over from other donors' samples.

The chain carries TRBV29-1 and TRBJ2-7; 12 bases are a match to TRBD2. The CDR3 has 14 residues. The V segment lost 6 bases and the J segment 5 bases; nucleotides outside the gene matches: 8. Germline lookup yields CDR1 SQVTM and CDR2 ANQGSEA. CDR3 amino acids: CSVGRRLAGDEQYF. In nucleotides, the CDR3 is TGCAGCGTAGGCCGACGACTAGCGGGAGACGAGCAGTACTTC.

The chain recombines TRBV4-3 with TRBJ1-4; 7 bases line up with TRBD1. Trimming cost V 2 bases and J 0 bases; bases outside gene matches: 3. The CDR3 is 16 amino acids. The germline CDR1 and CDR2 sequences are LGHNA and YSLEER. CDR3 sequence reads: CASSQQGGATNEKLFF. The CDR3 DNA reads as TGCGCCAGCAGCCAACAGGGGGGAGCAACTAATGAAAAACTGTTTTTT.

V usage is TRBV18 and J usage is TRBJ2-7; 9 nucleotides match TRBD1. The CDR3 is 18 amino acids. The junction had 14 bases not matched to a gene; V was cut back by 5 bases and J by 0 bases. The germline gives CDR1 KGHSH, CDR2 LQKENI. The CDR3 here is CASSAFPPGTGNSYEQYF. The CDR3 DNA reads as TGTGCCAGCTCAGCCTTCCCGCCTGGGACAGGGAACTCCTACGAGCAGTACTTC.

This chain joins TRBV9 and TRBJ2-5; 10 bases fit TRBD2. The CDR3 contains 16 residues. Germline loops: CDR1 SGDLS, CDR2 YYNGEE. V trimming: 0 bases; J trimming: 1 base; junction bases outside the gene matches: 3. The CDR3: CASSVGGLATQETQYF. The DNA of the CDR3 is TGTGCCAGCAGCGTAGGGGGACTAGCGACCCAAGAGACCCAGTACTTC.

This chain uses TRBV28 with TRBJ1-1; 10 bases agree with TRBD1. The CDR3 consists of 15 residues. The junction had 5 bases not matched to a gene; V was cut back by 3 bases and J by 4 bases. Per germline, CDR1 MDHEN and CDR2 SYDVKM. The CDR3 DNA sequence: TGTGCCAGCAGTTTCGACAGGGGGCTGAGCACTGAAGCTTTCTTT. This sequence encodes CASSFDRGLSTEAFF.

The chain joins TRBV7-3 to TRBJ2-1; a weak D match, TRBD2 (5 bases). V lost 5 bases and J lost 7, with 18 bases in between. The CDR3 is 15 residues long. Germline V CDR1 and CDR2: SGHTA, FQGTGA. In nucleotides, the CDR3 is TGTGCCAGCAGCCCTTCGGGGAGTGGCATAAATGAGCAGTTCTTC. It specifies CASSPSGSGINEQFF. Complete variable domain (other parts from reference TRBV7-3 and TRBJ2-1): GAGVSQTPSNKVTEKGKYVELRCDPISGHTALYWYRQSLGQGPEFLIYFQGTGAADDSGLPNDRFFAVRPEGSVSTLKIQRTERGDSAVYLCASSPSGSGINEQFFGPGTRLTVL.

The chain couples TRBV19 to TRBJ1-5; the match to TRBD1 covers 7 bases. The CDR3 has 14 residues. J lost 0 bases, V lost 7 bases, and 3 bases had no gene match. CDR1 is LNHDA, CDR2 SQIVND, per germline (reference sequence). CDR3 amino acids: CASNRGNSNQPQHF. The CDR3 DNA sequence: TGTGCCAGTAACAGGGGCAATAGCAATCAGCCCCAGCATTTT.

CDR3 DNA: TGTGCCAGCAGCCAGTCGGGAGCGGACACCGGGGAGCTGTTTTTT. Translation: CASSQSGADTGELFF. The V call is TRBV7-8, the J call TRBJ2-2, with a tentative D call TRBD2 (6 bases). V lost 5 bases and J 3 bases, leaving 13 bases between the germline ends. The CDR3 spans 15 residues. Germline CDR1 is SGHVS and CDR2 is FQNEAQ. Looking up the rest from reference TRBV7-8 and TRBJ2-2 gives the full variable domain: GAGVSQSPRYKVAKRGQDVALRCDPISGHVSLFWYQQALGQGPEFLTYFQNEAQLDKSGLPSDRFFAERPEGSVSTLKIQRTQQEDSAVYLCASSQSGADTGELFFGEGSRLTVL.

This chain uses TRBV5-4 with TRBJ1-1; D is unclear. Germline V gene sequence: CDR1 SGHNT, CDR2 YYREEE (reference sequence). V lost 7 bases to trimming and J lost 3 bases, with 13 bases between them. The CDR3 consists of 13 residues. CDR3 loop: CASGGVGDTEAFF. CDR3 DNA: TGTGCCAGCGGTGGGGTCGGGGACACTGAAGCTTTCTTT.

This chain uses TRBV28 with TRBJ1-2; D remains unclear. The CDR3 extends over 15 amino acids. Deletions cut 3 bases from V and 4 bases from J, with 15 bases between. Germline V CDR1 and CDR2: MDHEN, SYDVKM. The DNA for the CDR3 is TGTGCCAGCAGTTTTGCCCCCAGACTAGCCTATGGCTACACCTTC. It encodes CASSFAPRLAYGYTF.

J is TRBJ2-7 and V is TRBV10-1; D gene ambiguous. V lost 6 bases and J lost 6, with 15 bases in between. There are 13 residues in the CDR3. Per the germline V gene, CDR1 is WNHNN and CDR2 is SYGVQD (reference sequence). In nucleotides, the CDR3 is TGCGCCAGCAGCGCCGGGTCCTCACTCGAGCAGTACTTC. The encoded protein is CASSAGSSLEQYF.

V usage is TRBV7-9 and J usage is TRBJ2-7; no reliable D call. V was clipped by 5 bases and J by 7 bases, with 18 bases between them. Germline CDR1 is SEHNR and CDR2 is FQNEAQ (reference sequence). The CDR3 is 14 residues long. CDR3 in amino acids: CASSRSVLPKEQYF. The CDR3 coding sequence is TGTGCCAGCAGCCGATCCGTCCTTCCAAAGGAGCAGTACTTC.

The rearrangement links TRBV7-9 to TRBJ1-6; D perhaps matches TRBD1 (5 bases). Germline-derived CDR1 and CDR2 are SEHNR and FQNEAQ (reference sequence). This CDR3 has 14 amino acids. V dropped 8 bases and J dropped 7 bases, with 15 bases sitting between them. The CDR3 here is CASELSQGNSPLHF. The CDR3 DNA reads as TGTGCCAGCGAGCTATCGCAGGGCAATTCACCCCTCCACTTT.

The chain joins TRBV6-1 to TRBJ2-7; 9 bases agree with TRBD2. Trimming cost V 5 bases and J 5 bases; bases outside gene matches: 4. The CDR3 spans 13 residues. Germline CDR1 and CDR2: MNHNS and SASEGT. The CDR3 spells CASSWREGDEQYF. As DNA, the CDR3 is TGTGCCAGCAGTTGGCGGGAGGGCGACGAGCAGTACTTC.

The rearrangement uses TRBV6-5 and TRBJ2-7, with 9 bases that match TRBD2. CDR3 size: 14 residues. V lost 7 bases to trimming and J lost 2 bases; unmatched junction nucleotides: 6. Germline V gene sequence: CDR1 MNHEY, CDR2 SVGAGI. In DNA form, the CDR3 reads TGTGCCAGCACCATTTCTAGCGGGACCTACGAGCAGTACTTC. Translated, it gives CASTISSGTYEQYF.